This T cell receptor beta chain was documented in a study of T cells in localized non-small cell lung cancer. Study findings and constraints: Sequence data derive from only one tumor region, so heterogeneity remains possible. Uninvolved adjacent lung showed the highest T cell clonality, exceeding tumor. Appearance in adjacent lung was seen for a median around 60 of the top 100 tumor clones.

Turning to this clone: Its antigen is not identified.

The method was immunoSEQ multiplex PCR; TCRdb's version includes in-frame clones alone and lacks a portion of them. The sample shows under 70,000 clones, more than 80% of them seen only once. CDR3 length equals 16 residues. Trimming took 4 bases from V and 7 from J; bases not matched to a gene: 8. CDR1 is LGHNA and CDR2 is YSLEER in the germline V gene. This chain joins TRBV4-3 and TRBJ2-1; TRBD2 matches 12 bases. Here the sequenced sample was peripheral blood, taken before any cancer treatment. The sequence came from a woman aged 35 to 69 with stage I lung adenocarcinoma. CDR3 region: CASSPRASGGANEQFF. In DNA, the CDR3 is TGCGCCAGCAGCCCTCGGGCTAGCGGGGGGGCAAATGAGCAGTTCTTC.